The 28 T cell receptor beta chains in this list originate from one sample, sequenced in a study of T cell responses to AZD1222 COVID-19 vaccine. Clones were read by immunoSEQ multiplex PCR, and TCRdb kept only the in-frame ones, dropping some. The repertoire includes around 200,000 clones, approximately 91% of them detected once, and approximately 0.98% sits in the top ten. The source was peripheral blood, collected on day 0 of AZD1222 vaccination. The origin of the receptors is an adult in good health.

The V call is TRBV27, the J call TRBJ2-5; D is uncertain. Trimming removed 0 bases from V and 7 bases from J, with 6 bases in between. Germline V gene sequence: CDR1 MNHEY, CDR2 SMNVEV (reference sequence). The CDR3 runs to 12 residues. The CDR3 bases are TGTGCCAGCAGTTTATCCTCCGGGACCCAGTACTTC. Translated, it gives CASSLSSGTQYF.

The V and J genes are TRBV28 and TRBJ1-3, with D unclear. Germline loops: CDR1 MDHEN, CDR2 SYDVKM. V lost 6 bases and J 14 bases, leaving 14 bases between the germline ends. This CDR3 is 11 amino acids long. CDR3 in amino acids: CASSLRGNLYF. In DNA, the CDR3 is TGTGCCAGCAGCCTACGAGGGAATTTATATTTT.

This rearrangement joins TRBV15 to TRBJ1-1; D possibly corresponds to TRBD1 (5 bases). The CDR3 sequence is 17 residues long. Germline V CDR1 and CDR2: LNHNV, YYDKDF (reference sequence). Trimming cost V 1 base and J 1 base, with 16 bases left between them. The CDR3 region is CATSRGGAGLTNTEAFF. The DNA of the CDR3 is TGTGCCACCAGCAGAGGGGGAGCGGGACTTACGAACACTGAAGCTTTCTTT. Filled out from reference TRBV15 and TRBJ1-1, the complete variable domain reads DAMVIQNPRYQVTQFGKPVTLSCSQTLNHNVMYWYQQKSSQAPKLLFHYYDKDFNNEADTPDNFQSRRPNTSFCFLDIRSPGLGDTAMYLCATSRGGAGLTNTEAFFGQGTRLTVV.

This clone was picked up a small number of times. The chain employs TRBV28 and TRBJ1-2; 10 bases match TRBD1. The V gene's germline CDR1 is MDHEN and CDR2 SYDVKM. Trimming at V came to 7 bases and at J to 7 bases, leaving 18 bases not matched to a gene. This CDR3 region has 17 residues. The CDR3 protein is CASTLGGTGALLGGYTF. DNA of the CDR3: TGTGCCAGCACCCTAGGGGGGACAGGGGCCCTCCTCGGTGGCTACACCTTC.

The chain carries TRBV7-3 and TRBJ2-2; D unresolved. Germline V CDR1 and CDR2: SGHTA, FQGTGA. V gave up 3 bases and J gave up 0 bases, with 8 bases separating them. This CDR3 region has 15 residues. The CDR3 bases are TGTGCCAGCAGCTTGTCCAGCGCGAACACCGGGGAGCTGTTTTTT. This sequence encodes CASSLSSANTGELFF. The full variable domain, completed using reference TRBV7-3 and TRBJ2-2, is GAGVSQTPSNKVTEKGKYVELRCDPISGHTALYWYRQSLGQGPEFLIYFQGTGAADDSGLPNDRFFAVRPEGSVSTLKIQRTERGDSAVYLCASSLSSANTGELFFGEGSRLTVL.

The CDR3 spells CASSQVDMGFLRQDTQYF. The CDR3 DNA reads as TGCGCCAGCAGCCAAGTCGATATGGGATTTCTCCGGCAGGATACGCAGTATTTT. The rearrangement joins TRBV4-1 to TRBJ2-3; unclear D gene. Looked up from germline, CDR1 is MGHRA and CDR2 is YSYEKL. This CDR3 has 18 amino acids. V shed 1 base and J shed 6 bases, with 23 bases lying between them.

In this sample, this clone turned up once. The V and J genes are TRBV19 and TRBJ2-7, with 10 nucleotides matching TRBD1. V shed 1 base and J 5 bases; nucleotides not matched to a gene: 5. The CDR3 loop spans 15 amino acids. Germline V lookup: CDR1 LNHDA, CDR2 SQIVND (reference sequence). This chain's CDR3 is CASSIGRDRGHEQYF. CDR3 sequence (DNA): TGTGCCAGTAGTATAGGCCGGGACAGGGGCCACGAGCAGTACTTC.

V is TRBV1 and J is TRBJ2-2. TRBV1 is labeled a pseudogene. The CDR3 loop spans 17 amino acids. CDR3 residues: CTSSHVLRDANTGELFF. For the CDR3, the DNA is TGCACCAGCAGCCACGTTTTGAGGGACGCGAACACCGGGGAGCTGTTTTTT.

This sequence joins TRBV12-5 and TRBJ1-2, with no clear D. Trimming left V 2 bases short and J 8 bases short, with 12 bases between. This CDR3 contains 13 residues. Germline CDR1 LGHNT, CDR2 FRNRAP. Here the CDR3 reads CASGLTDIYGYTF. The CDR3 DNA reads as TGTGCTAGTGGTTTGACAGACATTTACGGCTACACCTTC.

In this sample, this clone turned up once. The chain couples TRBV6-5 to TRBJ2-7; weak D call: TRBD2 (5 bases). The CDR3 is 13 amino acids. With 8 bases removed from V and 7 bases from J, the gap between germline ends came to 18 bases. The V gene's germline CDR1 is MNHEY and CDR2 SVGAGI. This chain's CDR3 is CASGQTKRREQYF. The CDR3 DNA reads TGTGCCAGCGGTCAAACAAAAAGGAGGGAGCAGTACTTC.

The chain recombines TRBV20-1 with TRBJ1-5; no clear D. The CDR3 is 15 amino acids. V was pared by 3 bases and J by 1 base, with 13 bases between. The germline gives CDR1 DFQATT, CDR2 SNEGSKA (reference sequence). The DNA for the CDR3 is TGCAGTGCTAGTTCCGGGTCTTTCAGCAATCAGCCCCAGCATTTT. It codes for CSASSGSFSNQPQHF.

This chain joins TRBV10-2 and TRBJ1-5; D not certain. V dropped 0 bases and J dropped 6 bases, with 9 bases sitting between them. Germline CDR1 WSHSY, CDR2 SAAADI. The CDR3 spans 14 residues. Here the CDR3 reads CASSESSESQPQHF. The CDR3 bases are TGCGCCAGCAGTGAGTCGTCAGAGAGTCAGCCCCAGCATTTT.

A few counts support this clone. The chain recombines TRBV5-8 with TRBJ1-1; D might be TRBD1 (5 bases). The CDR3 totals 14 residues. Germline CDR1 SGHTS, CDR2 YDEGEE. V was trimmed by 1 base and J by 1 base, leaving 8 bases between them. This CDR3 is CASSLRQKNTEAFF. The DNA of the CDR3 is TGTGCCAGCAGCTTGAGACAGAAGAACACTGAAGCTTTCTTT.

This chain links TRBV25-1 with TRBJ1-1; D is possibly TRBD1 (6 bases). The CDR3 has 14 amino acids. From germline, CDR1 is MGHDK and CDR2 SYGVNS. V was clipped by 7 bases and J by 4 bases, with 16 bases between them. This CDR3 is CASTRGGIGTEAFF. CDR3 DNA: TGTGCCAGCACCAGGGGCGGTATCGGCACTGAAGCTTTCTTT.

J is TRBJ1-5 and V is TRBV21-1. TRBV21-1 is deemed a pseudogene. CDR3 length equals 20 residues. This CDR3 is CASSISTVGGVGRNNQPQHF. The CDR3 DNA is TGTGCCAGCAGCATTTCCACTGTGGGGGGAGTGGGAAGGAACAATCAGCCCCAGCATTTT.

The chain links TRBV28 to TRBJ1-1; D is unclear. The CDR3 extends over 14 amino acids. Between the trimmed V and J ends, which lost 5 bases and 2 bases, there was a span of 12 bases. Germline V gene sequence: CDR1 MDHEN, CDR2 SYDVKM. The CDR3 DNA sequence: TGTGCCAGCAGTATACAGCTAGATAACACTGAAGCTTTCTTT. This sequence encodes CASSIQLDNTEAFF.

The chain combines TRBV2 with TRBJ1-1; possibly TRBD1 for D (6 bases). The CDR3 totals 13 residues. With 11 bases removed from V and 1 base from J, the gap between germline ends came to 14 bases. The germline CDR1 and CDR2 sequences are SNHLY and FYNNEI. The CDR3 sequence: CASEMDRNTEAFF. CDR3 DNA sequence: TGTGCCTCAGAGATGGACAGGAACACTGAAGCTTTCTTT.

About this clone: The sample has other DNA sequences that encode this CDR3 too. The chain couples TRBV6-1 to TRBJ1-1; TRBD1 agrees at 7 bases. V was clipped by 3 bases and J by 5 bases; unmatched bases: 3. The CDR3 runs 13 residues. The germline gives CDR1 MNHNS, CDR2 SASEGT. This chain's CDR3 is CASSETGNTEAFF. As DNA, the CDR3 is TGTGCCAGCAGTGAGACAGGGAATACTGAAGCTTTCTTT.

This clone was observed a few times. This chain links TRBV28 with TRBJ1-6; possibly TRBD1 for D (6 bases). Per the germline V gene, CDR1 is MDHEN and CDR2 is SYDVKM. V dropped 5 bases and J dropped 4 bases, with 12 bases sitting between them. The CDR3 sequence is 15 residues long. This CDR3 is CASSPSQGYNSPLHF. In DNA, the CDR3 is TGTGCCAGCAGTCCATCACAGGGATATAATTCACCCCTCCACTTT.

This chain joins TRBV6-5 and TRBJ2-1; TRBD1 is a possible D gene (5 bases). This CDR3 comprises 13 residues. V lost 2 bases to trimming and J lost 4 bases, with 6 bases between them. CDR1 is MNHEY and CDR2 is SVGAGI in the germline V gene. The CDR3 spells CASSYDRYNEQFF. CDR3 nucleotides: TGTGCCAGCAGTTACGACAGATACAATGAGCAGTTCTTC.

On this clone: One junction end disagrees with the germline gene, perhaps due to a read error. The chain carries TRBV5-5 and TRBJ2-1; TRBD2 agrees at 12 bases. The CDR3 loop spans 15 amino acids. Germline CDR1 and CDR2: SGHKS and YYEKEE (reference sequence). The CDR3, as DNA: TGTGCCAGCAGTTTGGGACTAGCGGGCTACAATGAGCAGTTCTTC. It is translated as CASSLGLAGYNEQFF. Drawing the rest from reference TRBV5-5 and TRBJ2-1, the complete variable domain is DAGVTQSPTHLIKTRGQQVTLRCSPISGHKSVSWYQQVLGQGPQFIFQYYEKEERGRGNFPDRFSARQFPNYSSELNVNALLLGDSALYLCASSLGLAGYNEQFFGPGTRLTVL.

The rearrangement links TRBV19 to TRBJ2-6; D possibly uses TRBD1 or TRBD2 (5 bases each). V lost 7 bases and J 0 bases, leaving 19 bases between the germline ends. Germline CDR1 LNHDA, CDR2 SQIVND (reference sequence). This CDR3 has 18 amino acids. The CDR3 reads CASTTRDAQGSGANVLTF. The CDR3 nucleotides are TGTGCCAGTACCACCAGGGACGCCCAGGGCTCTGGGGCCAACGTCCTGACTTTC.

The CDR3 coding sequence is TGTGCCAGCAGCAGGGACAGGCCTTCGATCTTCTATGGCTACACCTTC. The encoded protein is CASSRDRPSIFYGYTF. The genes are TRBV21-1 and TRBJ1-2; TRBD1 reflects the table's D call only, with no check against the DNA. TRBV21-1 is a pseudogene segment. The CDR3 spans 16 residues.

The genes are TRBV5-1 and TRBJ2-2; D is undetermined. CDR3 length equals 12 residues. Per the germline V gene, CDR1 is SGHRS and CDR2 is YFSETQ. The V end was cut by 5 bases, the J end by 3 bases, with 5 bases between. CDR3 DNA sequence: TGCGCCAGCAGTTGGGACACCGGGGAGCTGTTTTTT. It codes for CASSWDTGELFF.

This clone was counted only a few times. This chain joins TRBV9 and TRBJ1-2, with 8 bases lining up with TRBD1. Unmatched junction bases numbered 10, after V lost 3 bases and J lost 6 bases. The CDR3 is made up of 15 amino acids. CDR1 is SGDLS and CDR2 is YYNGEE in the germline V gene. CDR3 DNA sequence: TGTGCCAGCAGCGAGGGACAGGCCCCTCGGAATGGCTACACCTTC. Its protein product is CASSEGQAPRNGYTF.

The V and J genes are TRBV7-8 and TRBJ1-5; TRBD1 matches 7 bases. The germline V gene has CDR1 SGHVS and CDR2 FQNEAQ. V was pared by 1 base and J by 3 bases, with 6 bases of the junction left unmatched. The CDR3 totals 16 residues. CDR3 sequence reads: CASSLGRDRYNQPQHF. The CDR3 DNA sequence: TGTGCCAGCAGCTTAGGCAGGGACAGATACAATCAGCCCCAGCATTTT.

This sequence joins TRBV7-2 and TRBJ1-2, with a possible D match to TRBD1 (5 bases). Germline CDR1 reads SGHTA; CDR2 reads FQGNSA. The CDR3 contains 15 residues. The V end lost 1 base, the J end lost 5 bases, and 14 bases lay between the germline ends. CDR3 sequence (DNA): TGTGCCAGCAGCTTAGAACAGGTCGGAGGGTATGGCTACACCTTC. This codes for CASSLEQVGGYGYTF.

The rearrangement joins TRBV29-1 to TRBJ2-7, with D perhaps being TRBD1 or TRBD2 (5 bases each). Deletions cut 2 bases from V and 2 bases from J, with 13 bases between. The CDR3 consists of 14 residues. CDR1 and CDR2 from the germline V gene are SQVTM and ANQGSEA. The CDR3 loop reads CSVELGPGTYEQYF. The CDR3 nucleotides read TGCAGCGTTGAACTGGGACCTGGAACCTACGAGCAGTACTTC.